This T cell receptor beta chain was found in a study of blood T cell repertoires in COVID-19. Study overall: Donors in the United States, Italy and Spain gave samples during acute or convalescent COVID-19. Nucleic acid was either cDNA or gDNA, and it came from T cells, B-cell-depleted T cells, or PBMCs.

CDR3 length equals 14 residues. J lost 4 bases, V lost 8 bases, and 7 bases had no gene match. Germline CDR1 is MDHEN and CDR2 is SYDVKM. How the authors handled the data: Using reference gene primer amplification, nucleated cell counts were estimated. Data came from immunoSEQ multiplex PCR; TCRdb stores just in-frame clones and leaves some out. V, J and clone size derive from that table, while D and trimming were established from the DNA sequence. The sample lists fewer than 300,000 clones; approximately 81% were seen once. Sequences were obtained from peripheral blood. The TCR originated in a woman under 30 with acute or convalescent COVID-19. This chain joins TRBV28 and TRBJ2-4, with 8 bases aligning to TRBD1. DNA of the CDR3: TGTGCCAGCCCATCTGACAGGGGAAAAAACATTCAGTACTTC. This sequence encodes CASPSDRGKNIQYF.